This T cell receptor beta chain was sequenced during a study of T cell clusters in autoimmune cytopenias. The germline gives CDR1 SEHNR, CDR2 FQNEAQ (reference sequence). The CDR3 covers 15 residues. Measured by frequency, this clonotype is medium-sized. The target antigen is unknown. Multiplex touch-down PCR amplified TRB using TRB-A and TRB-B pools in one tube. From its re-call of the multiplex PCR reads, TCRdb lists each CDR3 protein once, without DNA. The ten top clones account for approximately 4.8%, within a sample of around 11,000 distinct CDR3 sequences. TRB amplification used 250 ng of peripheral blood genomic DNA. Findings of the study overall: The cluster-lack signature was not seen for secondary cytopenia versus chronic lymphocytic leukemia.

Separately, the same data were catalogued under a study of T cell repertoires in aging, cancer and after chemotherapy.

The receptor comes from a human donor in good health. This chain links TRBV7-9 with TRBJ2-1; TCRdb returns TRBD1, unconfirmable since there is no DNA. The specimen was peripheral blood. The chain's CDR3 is CASSLDRGPYNEQFF. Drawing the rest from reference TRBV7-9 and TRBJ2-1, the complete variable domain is DTGVSQNPRHKITKRGQNVTFRCDPISEHNRLYWYRQTLGQGPEFLTYFQNEAQLEKSRLLSDRFSAERPKGSFSTLEIQRTEQGDSAMYLCASSLDRGPYNEQFFGPGTRLTVL.